This T cell receptor beta chain is from a study of identical twins. Regarding the study as a whole: For out-of-frame alpha sequences shared by twins, low generation probability was in excess. Abundant beta clonotypes from cord blood had fewer insertions, unlike memory repertoires, which showed none.

This clonotype appeared a few times. Its target is unknown. TCRdb used MiXCR to reprocess the 5' RACE reads, holding one entry per CDR3 protein. This table has about 790,000 distinct CDR3 sequences, roughly 18% appearing once. CDR1 and CDR2 from the germline V gene are DFQATT and SNEGSKA (reference sequence). This CDR3 has 13 amino acids. The V end was cut by 3 bases, the J end by 15 bases, with 21 bases between. The same sample was also used in a study of T cells expressing NK-cell markers.

This sequence originates from a woman younger than 30 in good health. The V gene is TRBV20-1, the J gene TRBJ2-1, with D possibly being TRBD1 (6 bases). Sequences were obtained from PBMCs. In DNA, the CDR3 is TGCAGTGCTAGGGGGCAGGGGACGGCTACGCTGTTCTTC. This sequence encodes CSARGQGTATLFF.